The entry below gives a single T cell receptor (beta chain) sequence along with its context. Its antigen is as yet unknown. Germline V gene sequence: CDR1 DFQATT, CDR2 SNEGSKA (reference sequence). The V end was cut by 2 bases, the J end by 12 bases, with 11 bases between. This CDR3 comprises 11 residues. These data belong to a study of cytomegalovirus exposure and HLA in healthy donors. Study-level findings and limits: More clonal expansion characterized HLA-associated TCR beta chains than equally common others in a later analysis. In vitro confirmation showed three CMV-associated chains to be CMV antigen specific.

The PCR made use of 60 Vbeta and 13 Jbeta primers. Source study methods: About 12 million of the roughly 80 million unique TCR beta chains counted in a later analysis were shared. Generated by immunoSEQ multiplex PCR, the TCRdb table keeps only in-frame clones and is missing some. V and J calls plus clone size are reproduced from that table; the DNA served to infer D and trimming. Here the sample spans approximately 200,000 clones, 84% being singletons. Sequenced material: PBMCs. The clonotype comes from a boy aged 10-17 years in good health and CMV-seronegative. The chain has TRBV20-1 and TRBJ2-1; no definite D call. The CDR3 spells CSARPKVPQFF. The CDR3 DNA reads TGCAGTGCTAGACCTAAAGTACCGCAGTTCTTC.